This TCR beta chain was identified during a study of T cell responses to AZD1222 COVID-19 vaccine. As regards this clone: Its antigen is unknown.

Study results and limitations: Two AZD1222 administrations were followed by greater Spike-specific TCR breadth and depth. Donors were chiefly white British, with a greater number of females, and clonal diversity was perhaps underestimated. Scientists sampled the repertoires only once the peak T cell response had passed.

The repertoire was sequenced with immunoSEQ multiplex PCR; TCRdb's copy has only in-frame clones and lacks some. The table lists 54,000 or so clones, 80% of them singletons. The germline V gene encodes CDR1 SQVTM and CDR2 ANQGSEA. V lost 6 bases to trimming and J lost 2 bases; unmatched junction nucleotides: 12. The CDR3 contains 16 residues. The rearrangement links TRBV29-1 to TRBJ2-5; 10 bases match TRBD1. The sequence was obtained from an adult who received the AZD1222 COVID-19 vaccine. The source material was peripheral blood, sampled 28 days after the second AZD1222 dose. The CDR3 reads CSVWDRGGYGQETQYF. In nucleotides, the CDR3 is TGCAGCGTATGGGACAGGGGAGGCTATGGGCAAGAGACCCAGTACTTC.